A single sample is the source of the 5 T cell receptor beta chains below, sequenced in a study of blood T cell repertoires in COVID-19. Generated by immunoSEQ multiplex PCR, the TCRdb table keeps only in-frame clones and is missing some. The sample lists 300,000 to 350,000 clones, 87% occurring once. Sequencing input: peripheral blood. The origin of the receptors is a woman aged 45-60 years with COVID-19, enrolled during active disease.

The chain links TRBV29-1 to TRBJ2-4; D may be TRBD1 (6 bases). V lost 6 bases to trimming and J lost 0 bases, with 18 bases between them. Germline V lookup: CDR1 SQVTM, CDR2 ANQGSEA. The CDR3 length is 16 residues. CDR3 protein: CSVESEGVVAKNIQYF. CDR3 sequence (DNA): TGCAGCGTGGAATCCGAGGGGGTCGTAGCCAAAAACATTCAGTACTTC.

The chain combines TRBV27 with TRBJ1-6; 8 bases are a match to TRBD1. V shed 0 bases, J shed 9 bases, and the junction held 10 bases outside the gene matches. Germline assignment: CDR1 MNHEY and CDR2 SMNVEV (reference sequence). CDR3 length: 17 residues. CDR3 DNA sequence: TGTGCCAGCAGTTTATCTTCCCCCGACAGGGGCGGTTCACCCCTCCACTTT. This codes for CASSLSSPDRGGSPLHF.

This chain links TRBV7-9 with TRBJ2-7; D may be TRBD2 (6 bases). The V gene lost 5 bases and the J gene lost 1 base, with 18 bases spanning the gap. CDR1 is SEHNR, CDR2 FQNEAQ, per germline (reference sequence). The CDR3 is 16 residues long. The DNA of the CDR3 is TGTGCCAGCAGCGATAATTTGGGCGGAGGGTCCTACGAGCAGTACTTC. Encoded protein: CASSDNLGGGSYEQYF.

The CDR3 spells CASSYRTSGSIYEQFF. The DNA of the CDR3 is TGTGCCAGCAGTTATAGGACTAGCGGGAGTATATATGAGCAGTTCTTC. The V and J genes are TRBV6-5 and TRBJ2-1; 13 bases fit TRBD2. CDR1 and CDR2 (germline): MNHEY, SVGAGI. The J segment lost 8 bases and the V segment lost 3 bases, leaving 7 bases of the junction unmatched. The CDR3 runs 16 residues.

This chain links TRBV5-1 with TRBJ2-1; a possible D gene is TRBD1 (6 bases). The CDR3 runs to 14 residues. The V end was cut by 0 bases, the J end by 6 bases, with 10 bases between. From germline, CDR1 is SGHRS and CDR2 YFSETQ. The CDR3 region is CASSLVQGFNEQFF. In nucleotides, the CDR3 is TGCGCCAGCAGCTTGGTTCAGGGGTTCAATGAGCAGTTCTTC.